This TCR beta chain came from a study of blood T cell repertoires in COVID-19. Study context: There were acute and convalescent COVID-19 samples, and they came from the United States, Italy and Spain. In each case, the material was cDNA or gDNA derived from T cells, B-cell-depleted T cells, or PBMCs.

Per the original methods: Amplification from reference gene primers served as the basis for estimated nucleated cell counts. Profiled with immunoSEQ multiplex PCR; TCRdb holds only in-frame clones, not every one. V and J calls and clone size are as listed in that table; D and trimming were resolved from the DNA. The data contain nearly 350,000 clones, around four fifths of them singletons. The CDR3 runs to 15 residues. Looked up from germline, CDR1 is LGHNT and CDR2 is FRNRAP. Deletions cut 4 bases from V and 1 base from J, with 10 bases between. The chain joins TRBV12-5 to TRBJ2-2; D gene uncertain. The TCR sequence derives from a man aged 25 to 40 with active or convalescent COVID-19. The sequenced sample was peripheral blood. This chain's CDR3 is CASGSFGLNTGELFF. The CDR3 DNA reads TGTGCTAGTGGTTCGTTTGGGCTGAACACCGGGGAGCTGTTTTTT.